A selection of T cell receptor beta chains follows, all from one sample in a study of blood T cells in healthy people across ages. TCRdb itself ran the 5' RACE reads through MiXCR, one entry per CDR3 protein. The repertoire consists of 1.5 million or so distinct CDR3 sequences, with roughly 45% occurring once and the leading ten covering roughly 8.2%. The source material was blood. All receptors derive from a woman aged 18-35 years in good health. The CDR3 runs from the conserved cysteine through the conserved F or W. Fields, in order: V gene, clone size, J gene, D gene, CDR3 protein, CDR3 DNA. A D gene is named only where the DNA matches it firmly. Rows give clone size only sometimes, using once, few, many, or a class for an expanded clone.

V: TRBV6-5; size: -; J: TRBJ2-3; D: -; CDR3: CAGRLTGTSGTDTQYF; DNA: TGTGCCGGCAGGTTAACCGGGACGAGCGGCACAGATACGCAGTATTTT
V: TRBV11-1; size: -; J: TRBJ2-7; D: -; CDR3: CASSLRRWTEQYF; DNA: TGTGCCAGCAGCTTGAGGCGCTGGACAGAGCAGTACTTC
V: TRBV5-1; size: -; J: TRBJ2-4; D: -; CDR3: CASSSTQGRGEQYF; DNA: TGCGCCAGCAGCTCCACACAGGGTCGGGGGGAGCAGTACTTC
V: TRBV27; size: -; J: TRBJ1-1; D: -; CDR3: CASSPSTGYTEAFF; DNA: TGTGCCAGCAGTCCATCTACAGGGTATACTGAAGCTTTCTTT
V: TRBV15; size: few; J: TRBJ1-2; D: TRBD1; CDR3: CATSRDRPGGYGYTF; DNA: TGTGCCACCAGCAGAGATCGTCCAGGGGGCTATGGCTACACCTTC
V: TRBV29-1; size: -; J: TRBJ2-7; D: TRBD1; CDR3: CSVEGQGADEQYF; DNA: TGCAGCGTAGAGGGACAGGGGGCCGACGAGCAGTACTTC
V: TRBV7-8; size: -; J: TRBJ1-2; D: TRBD1; CDR3: CASRRDRVSSYGYTF; DNA: TGTGCCAGCAGAAGGGACAGGGTATCATCCTATGGCTACACCTTC
V: TRBV7-9; size: few; J: TRBJ2-1; D: -; CDR3: CASSLRGTDNEQFF; DNA: TGTGCCAGCAGCTTAAGGGGAACCGACAATGAGCAGTTCTTC
V: TRBV29-1; size: -; J: TRBJ2-1; D: -; CDR3: CSVGRAPAYNEQFF; DNA: TGCAGCGTCGGAAGGGCTCCAGCCTACAATGAGCAGTTCTTC
V: TRBV6-2/TRBV6-3; size: -; J: TRBJ1-1; D: TRBD1; CDR3: CASSVDRRSTEAFF; DNA: TGTGCCAGCAGCGTGGACAGGAGGAGCACTGAAGCTTTCTTT
V: TRBV7-8; size: -; J: TRBJ2-1; D: TRBD1; CDR3: CASSLRGLPGPNYNEQFF; DNA: TGTGCCAGCAGCTTAAGGGGGCTCCCGGGACCCAACTACAATGAGCAGTTCTTC
V: TRBV12-5; size: few; J: TRBJ1-2; D: -; CDR3: CASGLDRERDGYTF; DNA: TGTGCTAGTGGTTTGGACCGAGAACGGGATGGCTACACCTTC
V: TRBV2; size: -; J: TRBJ2-7; D: TRBD1; CDR3: CASSVGQGAFYEQYF; DNA: TGTGCCAGCAGTGTCGGACAGGGGGCCTTCTACGAGCAGTACTTC
V: TRBV5-1; size: few; J: TRBJ2-7; D: TRBD2; CDR3: CASSASGNSYNEQYF; DNA: TGCGCCAGCAGTGCTAGCGGCAACTCCTACAATGAGCAGTACTTC
V: TRBV20-1; size: -; J: TRBJ2-7; D: -; CDR3: CSASPALTSYEQYF; DNA: TGCAGTGCTAGCCCCGCCCTGACCTCCTACGAGCAGTACTTC
V: TRBV13; size: few; J: TRBJ2-5; D: TRBD2; CDR3: CASSLGQLAGTSSQYF; DNA: TGTGCCAGCAGCTTAGGCCAATTAGCGGGAACTTCGAGCCAGTACTTC
V: TRBV10-3; size: -; J: TRBJ1-6; D: -; CDR3: CAISSVPSGGNSPLHF; DNA: TGTGCCATCAGTTCAGTCCCATCGGGGGGTAATTCACCCCTCCACTTT
V: TRBV5-1; size: -; J: TRBJ2-5; D: TRBD2; CDR3: CASSLGGLAGANEQYF; DNA: TGCGCCAGCAGCTTGGGGGGACTAGCGGGGGCCAATGAGCAGTACTTC
V: TRBV24-1; size: -; J: TRBJ1-1; D: -; CDR3: CATSGVGTEAFF; DNA: TGTGCCACCAGTGGGGTGGGCACTGAAGCTTTCTTT
V: TRBV6-6; size: few; J: TRBJ2-3; D: TRBD2; CDR3: CASSYRRGLDTDTQYF; DNA: TGTGCCAGCAGTTACCGACGCGGACTAGACACAGATACGCAGTATTTT
V: TRBV12-3/TRBV12-4; size: -; J: TRBJ2-5; D: -; CDR3: CASSRSRDKQYF; DNA: TGTGCCAGCAGCCGGAGCCGGGACAAGCAGTACTTC
V: TRBV2; size: -; J: TRBJ2-1; D: -; CDR3: CASSDEGGFYNEQFF; DNA: TGTGCCAGCAGTGATGAGGGCGGATTCTACAATGAGCAGTTCTTC
V: TRBV2; size: -; J: TRBJ1-1; D: -; CDR3: CASSDQAAILEAFF; DNA: TGTGCCAGCAGTGACCAGGCAGCTATTCTTGAAGCTTTCTTT
V: TRBV3-1; size: few; J: TRBJ1-1; D: -; CDR3: CASSHPQGNTEAFF; DNA: TGTGCCAGCAGCCACCCACAGGGGAACACTGAAGCTTTCTTT
V: TRBV28; size: few; J: TRBJ1-2; D: -; CDR3: CASSFTGGYTF; DNA: TGTGCCAGCAGTTTCACTGGGGGCTACACCTTC
V: TRBV4-2; size: few; J: TRBJ1-5; D: -; CDR3: CASSDEANQPQHF; DNA: TGTGCCAGCAGCGACGAGGCGAATCAGCCCCAGCATTTT
V: TRBV20-1; size: -; J: TRBJ2-1; D: -; CDR3: CSARDEREACNEQFF; DNA: TGCAGTGCTAGAGATGAACGGGAAGCCTGCAATGAGCAGTTCTTC
V: TRBV9; size: -; J: TRBJ2-1; D: -; CDR3: CASSVEGGRETQFF; DNA: TGTGCCAGCAGCGTAGAGGGAGGTCGAGAGACCCAGTTCTTC
V: TRBV20-1; size: -; J: TRBJ2-7; D: -; CDR3: CSARGTISYEQYF; DNA: TGCAGTGCTAGAGGGACTATTTCCTACGAGCAGTACTTC
V: TRBV6-2/TRBV6-3; size: -; J: TRBJ2-7; D: TRBD2; CDR3: CASSPDRSGGVSYEQYF; DNA: TGTGCCAGCAGTCCCGACCGTAGCGGGGGGGTTTCCTACGAGCAGTACTTC
V: TRBV6-5; size: once; J: TRBJ2-1; D: -; CDR3: CASGRLGEQFF; DNA: TGTGCCAGCGGTCGTTTGGGTGAGCAGTTCTTC
V: TRBV6-5; size: -; J: TRBJ2-5; D: TRBD1; CDR3: CASSYVTGVQETQYF; DNA: TGTGCCAGCAGTTACGTGACAGGGGTCCAAGAGACCCAGTACTTC
V: TRBV28; size: -; J: TRBJ2-7; D: TRBD1; CDR3: CASSRPDRGGYEQYF; DNA: TGTGCCAGCAGCCGCCCGGACAGGGGAGGATACGAGCAGTACTTC
V: TRBV12-3/TRBV12-4; size: few; J: TRBJ2-3; D: -; CDR3: CASSLGDGGLTDTQYF; DNA: TGTGCCAGCTCCCTAGGGGACGGAGGTCTAACAGATACGCAGTATTTT
V: TRBV5-1; size: many; J: TRBJ2-7; D: -; CDR3: CASSLELGAPGEQYF; DNA: TGCGCCAGCAGCTTGGAACTCGGGGCCCCTGGGGAGCAGTACTTC
V: TRBV6-1; size: -; J: TRBJ2-4; D: -; CDR3: CASSEALTLAKNIQYF; DNA: TGTGCCAGCAGTGAAGCGCTCACATTAGCCAAAAACATTCAGTACTTC
V: TRBV7-3; size: -; J: TRBJ2-1; D: TRBD2; CDR3: CASSLTSAGGFSGGQYNEQFF; DNA: TGTGCCAGCAGCTTAACGTCCGCCGGGGGTTTTAGCGGGGGGCAGTACAATGAGCAGTTCTTC
V: TRBV20-1; size: -; J: TRBJ2-7; D: -; CDR3: CSARDPSGISSYNEQYF; DNA: TGCAGTGCTAGAGACCCCTCCGGGATTAGCTCCTACAATGAGCAGTACTTC
V: TRBV2; size: -; J: TRBJ2-2; D: -; CDR3: CASRLGGELFF; DNA: TGTGCCAGCAGACTGGGAGGGGAGCTGTTTTTT